The rows below give T cell receptor beta chains drawn from one sample of a study of graft-versus-host responses after intestinal transplantation. Clones were sequenced by immunoSEQ multiplex PCR, and TCRdb holds only the in-frame ones, with some missing. This sample has fewer than 95,000 clones; under 95% occur once, and the top ten carry about 0.4%. What these receptors recognize is not known. The sequencing used unstimulated CD8+ T cells sorted from spleen or lymph node cells, collected before transplant. All receptors come from a human donor who was the organ donor for an intestinal transplant. Both conserved end residues are part of each CDR3. Fields, in order: clone size, V gene, D gene, J gene, CDR3 protein, CDR3 DNA. A D gene is named only where the DNA matches it firmly. Clone size is stated in some rows and not others, as once, few, many or a class when expanded.

clone size: once; V gene: TRBV5-8; D gene: .; J gene: TRBJ1-2; CDR3 protein: CASSLGQFDYGYTF; CDR3 DNA: TGTGCCAGCAGCTTGGGACAATTTGACTATGGCTACACCTTC
clone size: .; V gene: TRBV29-1; D gene: TRBD2; J gene: TRBJ2-7; CDR3 protein: CSVEGGTSGDEQYF; CDR3 DNA: TGCAGCGTTGAGGGCGGGACTAGCGGGGACGAGCAGTACTTC
clone size: .; V gene: TRBV4-3; D gene: .; J gene: TRBJ2-7; CDR3 protein: CASSQYVAYEQYF; CDR3 DNA: TGCGCCAGCAGCCAATACGTAGCCTACGAGCAGTACTTC
clone size: few; V gene: TRBV4-3; D gene: .; J gene: TRBJ1-1; CDR3 protein: CASSQGTGVNTEAFF; CDR3 DNA: TGCGCCAGCAGCCAAGGCACCGGGGTGAACACTGAAGCTTTCTTT
clone size: .; V gene: TRBV4-1; D gene: .; J gene: TRBJ1-1; CDR3 protein: CASSPLVGGLNTEAFF; CDR3 DNA: TGCGCCAGCAGCCCCCTAGTCGGAGGACTGAACACTGAAGCTTTCTTT
clone size: .; V gene: TRBV7-3; D gene: TRBD1; J gene: TRBJ1-6; CDR3 protein: CASSRAGTGNSPLHF; CDR3 DNA: TGTGCCAGCAGCAGAGCCGGGACAGGGAATTCACCCCTCCACTTT
clone size: .; V gene: TRBV11-2; D gene: .; J gene: TRBJ1-5; CDR3 protein: CASSGAGTLDQPQHF; CDR3 DNA: TGTGCCAGCAGCGGGGCTGGGACACTTGATCAGCCCCAGCATTTT
clone size: once; V gene: TRBV6-5; D gene: TRBD1; J gene: TRBJ2-5; CDR3 protein: CASSLGWDSQETQYF; CDR3 DNA: TGTGCCAGCAGTCTAGGCTGGGACAGCCAAGAGACCCAGTACTTC
clone size: few; V gene: TRBV2; D gene: .; J gene: TRBJ1-2; CDR3 protein: CASSDYPGGRGYTF; CDR3 DNA: TGTGCCAGCAGTGACTACCCGGGGGGACGTGGCTACACCTTC
clone size: .; V gene: TRBV15; D gene: .; J gene: TRBJ2-7; CDR3 protein: CATSIRSGEQYF; CDR3 DNA: TGTGCCACCAGCATCCGGTCGGGGGAGCAGTACTTC
clone size: .; V gene: TRBV27; D gene: TRBD1; J gene: TRBJ1-1; CDR3 protein: CASSLRQGFEAFF; CDR3 DNA: TGTGCCAGCAGTCTTCGACAGGGATTTGAAGCTTTCTTT
clone size: .; V gene: TRBV4-3; D gene: .; J gene: TRBJ2-7; CDR3 protein: CASSQDLYGAYEQYF; CDR3 DNA: TGCGCCAGCAGCCAAGATCTTTACGGTGCCTACGAGCAGTACTTC
clone size: .; V gene: TRBV2; D gene: TRBD1; J gene: TRBJ1-6; CDR3 protein: CASSDSTPGQGAYYNSPLHF; CDR3 DNA: TGTGCCAGCAGTGACTCCACACCGGGACAGGGGGCATACTATAATTCACCCCTCCACTTT
clone size: .; V gene: TRBV4-2; D gene: TRBD1; J gene: TRBJ2-3; CDR3 protein: CASSQVGGQGARDTQYF; CDR3 DNA: TGTGCCAGCAGCCAAGTAGGGGGACAGGGGGCGAGGGATACGCAGTATTTT
clone size: .; V gene: TRBV9; D gene: TRBD1; J gene: TRBJ1-3; CDR3 protein: CASSAAPGQGSSGNTIYF; CDR3 DNA: TGTGCCAGCAGCGCGGCCCCGGGACAGGGAAGCTCTGGAAACACCATATATTTT
clone size: .; V gene: TRBV27; D gene: TRBD1; J gene: TRBJ1-4; CDR3 protein: CASSSTGALNEKLFF; CDR3 DNA: TGTGCCAGCAGTTCGACAGGGGCCCTAAATGAAAAACTGTTTTTT
clone size: .; V gene: TRBV7-9; D gene: .; J gene: TRBJ2-3; CDR3 protein: CASGNDAGVGTDTQYF; CDR3 DNA: TGTGCCAGCGGGAACGACGCGGGTGTCGGCACAGATACGCAGTATTTT
clone size: .; V gene: TRBV7-8; D gene: .; J gene: TRBJ1-2; CDR3 protein: CASSPGHLAGYTF; CDR3 DNA: TGTGCCAGCAGCCCGGGACACTTGGCTGGCTACACCTTC
clone size: .; V gene: TRBV5-8; D gene: .; J gene: TRBJ2-6; CDR3 protein: CASSLARGSGANVLTF; CDR3 DNA: TGTGCCAGCAGCTTGGCCAGGGGCTCTGGGGCCAACGTCCTGACTTTC
clone size: .; V gene: TRBV6-5; D gene: TRBD1; J gene: TRBJ1-1; CDR3 protein: CASSYAGGLNTEAFF; CDR3 DNA: TGTGCCAGCAGTTACGCAGGGGGATTGAACACTGAAGCTTTCTTT
clone size: .; V gene: TRBV7-2; D gene: .; J gene: TRBJ2-7; CDR3 protein: CASSFGTGFSYEQYF; CDR3 DNA: TGTGCCAGCAGCTTCGGAACAGGTTTTTCCTACGAGCAGTACTTC
clone size: .; V gene: TRBV5-4; D gene: .; J gene: TRBJ1-1; CDR3 protein: CASTRGVEAFF; CDR3 DNA: TGTGCCAGCACCCGGGGAGTTGAAGCTTTCTTT
clone size: .; V gene: TRBV4-1; D gene: .; J gene: TRBJ2-1; CDR3 protein: CASSPGLGEQFF; CDR3 DNA: TGCGCCAGCAGCCCTGGACTCGGGGAGCAGTTCTTC
clone size: .; V gene: TRBV19; D gene: TRBD1; J gene: TRBJ2-1; CDR3 protein: CASSTTGGPYNEQFF; CDR3 DNA: TGTGCCAGTAGTACTACAGGGGGTCCCTACAATGAGCAGTTCTTC
clone size: .; V gene: TRBV19; D gene: .; J gene: TRBJ2-7; CDR3 protein: CASSKGHSLDF; CDR3 DNA: TGTGCCAGTAGTAAGGGACATTCTTTGGACTTC